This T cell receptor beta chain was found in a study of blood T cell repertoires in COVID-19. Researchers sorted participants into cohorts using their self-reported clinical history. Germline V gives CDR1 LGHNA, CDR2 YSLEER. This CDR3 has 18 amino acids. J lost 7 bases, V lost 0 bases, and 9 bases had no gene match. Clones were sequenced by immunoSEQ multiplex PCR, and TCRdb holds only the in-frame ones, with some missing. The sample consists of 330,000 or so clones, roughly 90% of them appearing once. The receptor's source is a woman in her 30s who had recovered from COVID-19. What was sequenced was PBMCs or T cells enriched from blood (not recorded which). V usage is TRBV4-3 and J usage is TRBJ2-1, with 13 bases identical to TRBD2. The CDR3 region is CASSQEWGGTSGTNEQFF. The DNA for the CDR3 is TGCGCCAGCAGCCAAGAATGGGGTGGGACTAGCGGGACAAATGAGCAGTTCTTC.